This is a list of T cell receptor beta chains from one sample in a study of T cells after yellow fever vaccination. Each CDR3 protein is one row after TCRdb ran MiXCR on the 5' RACE reads. The data hold 250,000 to 400,000 distinct CDR3 sequences, with around 4.5% observed a single time. The sequenced sample was PBMCs, obtained 15 days after the yellow fever booster vaccination. The receptors here all came from a man aged 18 to 35 who received the YFV17D yellow fever vaccine. Both conserved end residues are part of each CDR3. A D gene is named only where the DNA matches it firmly. Size tells how often a clone was seen (once, few, many) or the class of an expanded clone, and some rows leave it out.

j_call d_call clone_size v_call cdr3_aa cdr3_nt
TRBJ2-5 - - TRBV19 CASSMGKETQYF TGTGCCAGTAGTATGGGCAAGGAGACCCAGTACTTC
TRBJ2-5 TRBD1 few TRBV18 CASSSPDRGRETQYF TGTGCCAGCTCATCCCCGGACAGGGGGCGAGAGACCCAGTACTTC
TRBJ2-3 - - TRBV4-3 CASSQAGGTDTQYF TGCGCCAGCAGCCAAGCAGGTGGGACGGATACGCAGTATTTT
TRBJ1-6 TRBD1 many TRBV4-3 CASSQDGGQGGSPLHF TGCGCCAGCAGCCAAGATGGGGGACAGGGCGGTTCACCCCTCCACTTT
TRBJ2-3 - - TRBV2 CASSGDRGTTDTQYF TGTGCCAGCAGCGGAGACAGAGGAACCACAGATACGCAGTATTTT
TRBJ1-5 TRBD1 many TRBV10-3 CATLGETGGNQPQHF TGTGCCACCCTAGGGGAGACAGGGGGCAATCAGCCCCAGCATTTT
TRBJ2-3 TRBD1 few TRBV19 CASSIERQGGYTDTQYF TGTGCCAGTAGTATAGAACGACAGGGGGGGTACACAGATACGCAGTATTTT
TRBJ2-1 TRBD2 many TRBV15 CATSVGLAGGNEQFF TGTGCCACCAGCGTGGGACTAGCGGGTGGCAATGAGCAGTTCTTC
TRBJ2-3 - - TRBV7-2 CASSFSIFTDTHYF TGTGCCAGCAGCTTTTCCATTTTCACAGATACGCACTATTTT
TRBJ2-2 - few TRBV27 CASQTLRTGELFF TGTGCCAGCCAGACTCTGAGGACCGGGGAGCTGTTTTTT
TRBJ1-2 - - TRBV12-3/TRBV12-4 CASSLWGDHGYTF TGTGCCAGCAGTTTGTGGGGCGATCATGGCTACACCTTC
TRBJ2-1 - many TRBV4-3 CASSHIRPVCEQFF TGCGCCAGCAGCCACATACGACCCGTTTGTGAGCAGTTCTTC
TRBJ2-7 - - TRBV10-2 CASSYTDGSYEQYF TGCGCCAGCAGTTACACGGACGGCTCCTACGAGCAGTACTTC
TRBJ1-1 - few TRBV18 CASSPRQTNTEAFF TGTGCCAGCTCACCCAGACAGACGAACACTGAAGCTTTCTTT
TRBJ1-2 TRBD1 many TRBV10-3 CAIRWGQGPYGYTF TGTGCCATCAGGTGGGGACAGGGACCGTATGGCTACACCTTC
TRBJ2-1 TRBD2 many TRBV7-2 CASSSGGGFYNEQFF TGTGCCAGCAGCTCCGGGGGGGGCTTCTACAATGAGCAGTTCTTC
TRBJ1-1 - - TRBV4-1 CASSQSAGARTEAFF TGCGCCAGCAGCCAAAGTGCAGGGGCGCGAACTGAAGCTTTCTTT
TRBJ1-5 - many TRBV7-2 CASAPQPVDQPQHF TGTGCCAGCGCCCCCCAACCCGTCGATCAGCCCCAGCATTTT
TRBJ2-7 - - TRBV27 CASRYRDTYEQYF TGTGCCAGCAGGTATAGGGACACCTACGAGCAGTACTTC
TRBJ2-5 TRBD2 many TRBV6-2/TRBV6-3 CASRGAGVQETQYF TGTGCCAGCAGGGGAGCGGGGGTCCAAGAGACCCAGTACTTC
TRBJ2-5 - few TRBV7-9 CASSPNGGQGGETQYF TGTGCCAGCAGCCCTAACGGGGGGCAGGGCGGCGAGACCCAGTACTTC
TRBJ2-5 - many TRBV12-3/TRBV12-4 CASSLGGSETQYF TGTGCCAGCAGTTTAGGGGGAAGCGAGACCCAGTACTTC
TRBJ2-1 TRBD2 many TRBV5-1 CASSLDGTSGGNEQFF TGCGCCAGCAGCTTGGACGGGACTAGCGGGGGGAATGAGCAGTTCTTC
TRBJ1-6 - few TRBV18 CASRQGNSPLHF TGTGCCAGCCGCCAGGGGAATTCACCCCTCCACTTT
TRBJ1-6 TRBD1 few TRBV29-1 CSVSTGLRGPLHF TGCAGCGTCTCGACAGGGCTTCGAGGACCCCTCCACTTT
TRBJ2-1 TRBD1 many TRBV5-1 CASSSRTGFGNEQFF TGCGCCAGCAGCTCCCGGACAGGGTTCGGCAATGAGCAGTTCTTC
TRBJ1-5 - many TRBV6-5 CASSYDGDSNQPQHF TGTGCCAGCAGTTACGACGGTGATAGCAATCAGCCCCAGCATTTT
TRBJ1-2 TRBD1 many TRBV4-1 CASRVNRGNYGYTF TGCGCCAGCAGGGTTAACAGGGGGAACTATGGCTACACCTTC
TRBJ1-2 - few TRBV7-6 CASSFGTGTAWAF -
TRBJ1-2 - many TRBV12-3/TRBV12-4 CASSTDWNYGYTF TGTGCCAGCAGTACTGACTGGAACTATGGCTACACCTTC
TRBJ2-6 TRBD1 - TRBV29-1 CSVEDPGQGPSGANVLTF TGCAGCGTTGAAGATCCGGGACAGGGACCCTCTGGGGCCAACGTCCTGACTTTC
TRBJ2-1 TRBD2 many TRBV7-9 CASSLGGGGNEQFF TGTGCCAGCAGCTTAGGCGGCGGGGGCAATGAGCAGTTCTTC
TRBJ2-1 - many TRBV7-2 CASSFLYEQFF TGTGCCAGCAGCTTCTTATATGAGCAGTTCTTC
TRBJ2-3 TRBD2 many TRBV29-1 CSVEVSGMGDTQYF TGCAGCGTTGAAGTTAGCGGGATGGGAGATACGCAGTATTTT
TRBJ2-3 - many TRBV7-2 CASSLGVGGPDTQYF TGTGCCAGCAGCTTAGGGGTCGGGGGTCCAGATACGCAGTATTTT
TRBJ2-1 TRBD2 many TRBV5-1 CASSERTSLPSYNEQFF TGCGCCAGCAGCGAACGGACTAGCTTGCCCTCCTACAATGAGCAGTTCTTC
TRBJ2-7 TRBD2 - TRBV10-3 CATLAGGPTGEQYF TGTGCCACACTAGCGGGGGGACCAACGGGGGAGCAGTACTTC
TRBJ2-3 - few TRBV9 CASSLRDSKRDTQYF TGTGCCAGCAGCCTCCGGGACTCAAAGCGGGATACGCAGTATTTT
TRBJ1-1 - many TRBV5-1 CASSWTRNTEAFF TGCGCCAGCAGCTGGACACGAAACACTGAAGCTTTCTTT
TRBJ1-2 TRBD1 few TRBV12-3/TRBV12-4 CASWGQGQRGYGYTF TGTGCCAGCTGGGGACAGGGGCAACGGGGCTATGGCTACACCTTC
TRBJ1-1 - - TRBV11-1 CASNSGLRVTEAFF TGTGCCAGCAACTCGGGGCTACGTGTCACTGAAGCTTTCTTT
TRBJ2-1 TRBD1 many TRBV7-3 CASSFGDRVNEQFF TGTGCCAGCAGCTTTGGGGACAGAGTCAATGAGCAGTTCTTC
TRBJ1-1 - few TRBV24-1 CATSDLTVRWNTEAFF TGTGCCACCAGTGATTTAACAGTCAGGTGGAACACTGAAGCTTTCTTT
TRBJ1-2 TRBD1 few TRBV7-2 CASSRGDRTNYGYTF TGTGCCAGCAGCCGGGGGGACAGAACTAACTATGGCTACACCTTC
TRBJ2-1 - many TRBV4-3 CASSQHQGGYNEQFF TGCGCCAGCAGCCAACACCAGGGGGGATACAATGAGCAGTTCTTC
TRBJ2-5 - many TRBV20-1 CSEKRGGRQETQYF TGCAGTGAGAAAAGGGGGGGCAGACAAGAGACCCAGTACTTC
TRBJ2-5 TRBD1 - TRBV5-4 CASSSDRKETQYF TGTGCCAGCAGCTCGGACAGGAAAGAGACCCAGTACTTC
TRBJ1-2 - few TRBV9 CASSVGGQNGYTF TGTGCCAGCAGCGTAGGCGGACAGAATGGCTACACCTTC
TRBJ2-5 - many TRBV7-2 CASSPEGAQYF TGTGCCAGCAGCCCAGAGGGTGCCCAGTACTTC
TRBJ2-5 - many TRBV11-1 CASSKGGETQYF TGTGCCAGCAGTAAGGGTGGGGAGACCCAGTACTTC
TRBJ1-5 TRBD1 few TRBV12-3/TRBV12-4 CASSFGTGDYSNQPQHF TGTGCCAGCAGTTTTGGGACAGGGGACTATAGCAATCAGCCCCAGCATTTT
TRBJ1-2 - many TRBV10-3 CAISGVTAAGYTF TGTGCCATCAGTGGAGTGACAGCGGCCGGCTACACCTTC